These T cell receptor beta chains were read from a single sample in a study of T cell responses to AZD1222 COVID-19 vaccine. Sequencing was performed with immunoSEQ multiplex PCR; in TCRdb, only in-frame clones are kept and a portion is missing. The sample carries 67,000 or so clones, roughly 84% recorded once. The material sequenced was peripheral blood, taken on day 0 of AZD1222 vaccination. Receptors originate from an adult in good health. Each CDR3 is given with its conserved first and last residue. The D gene is left open where the match is weak.

DNA | CDR3 | J | D | V
TGTGCCATCAGTGATTTTAGCAGCAACTATGGCTACACCTTC | CAISDFSSNYGYTF | TRBJ1-2 | NA | TRBV10-3
TGCGCCAGCAGCGCGACTTTCGGATCACCCCTCCACTTT | CASSATFGSPLHF | TRBJ1-6 | NA | TRBV5-1
TGTGCCAGCAGCTTGGGCGGACTGCTGAACACTGAAGCTTTCTTT | CASSLGGLLNTEAFF | TRBJ1-1 | NA | TRBV5-5
TGCGCCAGCAGCCAAATGCCGGGACTTACTAACTATGGCTACACCTTC | CASSQMPGLTNYGYTF | TRBJ1-2 | NA | TRBV4-1
TGTGCCAGCTCACCCAACAGGGGGCCGGCTGGAAACACCATATATTTT | CASSPNRGPAGNTIYF | TRBJ1-3 | TRBD1 | TRBV18
TGTGCCAGCACCCCCACTAGCGGGTCCTTCAATGAGCAGTTCTTC | CASTPTSGSFNEQFF | TRBJ2-1 | TRBD2 | TRBV5-5
TGTGCCAGCAACGGTCAGGGGGCAGATACGCAGTATTTT | CASNGQGADTQYF | TRBJ2-3 | TRBD1 | TRBV2
TGTGCCAGTACTAGTGGCACAGATACGCAGTATTTT | CASTSGTDTQYF | TRBJ2-3 | NA | TRBV19
TGTGCCAGCAGCGACAGGGTAGAGACCCAGTACTTC | CASSDRVETQYF | TRBJ2-5 | TRBD1 | TRBV5-4
TGTGCCAGCAGCCCCCGGGACAATTCCTACGAGCAGTACTTC | CASSPRDNSYEQYF | TRBJ2-7 | NA | TRBV11-3
TGTGCCAGCAGCTCGATGACAGGGCAAGAGACCCAGTACTTC | CASSSMTGQETQYF | TRBJ2-5 | TRBD1 | TRBV5-4
TGTGCCAGCAGCTTGAACAGGGCGGGTGGCTACACCTTC | CASSLNRAGGYTF | TRBJ1-2 | NA | TRBV5-5
TGCGCCAGTACTCCGGGGACTAGCGGTCATCGGGAGCAGTTCTTC | CASTPGTSGHREQFF | TRBJ2-1 | TRBD2 | TRBV5-1